This TCR beta chain was sequenced during a study of CD8+ T cells in alopecia areata (dated by TCRdb to the late 2010s). About the study as a whole: The treated patients, all with moderate-to-severe alopecia areata, were enrolled in an open-label pilot trial of oral tofacitinib given at 5 to 10 mg twice daily. Patients stayed on tofacitinib for 6 to 18 months and then had 6 months of follow-up off drug so that delayed response and recurrence could be assessed. Disease severity in treated patients was measured with the SALT score, which quantifies the percentage of affected scalp surface area. In both human patients and the C3H/HeJ mouse model, the study applied high-throughput TCRbeta sequencing to look at T cell clonal expansion in alopecia areata. Scalp tissue and sorted CD4+ and CD8+ peripheral blood T cells from patchy and totalis/universalis alopecia areata patients and from healthy controls were covered by human TCRbeta sequencing. Biopsies were taken from tofacitinib-treated patients at baseline and at 4 and 24 weeks of treatment, and a later scalp biopsy was taken in several of the tofacitinib-treated patients. Scalp clonality was compared among normal scalp (n=4), patchy alopecia areata scalp (n=8), and alopecia totalis/universalis scalp (n=8). RNA came from the PAXgene miRNA kit for fixed scalp, the miRNeasy kit for PBMCs, and the RNeasy kit for mouse skin. Amplification of TCRbeta CDR3 regions was done by immunoSEQ multiplex PCR using 35 Vbeta forward primers and 13 Jbeta reverse primers. Overall study outcomes, separate from this receptor: Compared with mice, TCR sequences shared between patients were less clear, possibly partly because of HLA diversity across the patient population. Because the treated cohort was small and had only one nonresponder, larger studies are needed to examine links between baseline CD8+ expansion and response. Compared with normal scalp, lesional scalp had higher clonality and more expanded CD8+ clones, particularly in alopecia totalis/universalis, a pattern that suggests antigenic drive. Tofacitinib significantly lowered scalp clonality and the number of expanded CD8+ clones among the top 100 scalp clones. Resident alphabeta T cells in normal human skin are also sequenced, complicating scalp TCR repertoire analysis, unlike mouse skin dominated by gammadelta T cells. Many expanded lesional clones were found to persist in scalp and blood during tofacitinib treatment, and relapse after treatment cessation may be partly explained by this persistence.

The CDR3 numbers 15 residues from cysteine through phenylalanine. Of the read, only the CDR3 DNA is kept; its 45 bases are in frame from base 1. From a lookup of the germline V gene, CDR1 and CDR2 are SGHRS and YFSETQ. The trim is 6 bases for V and 0 bases for J, with a gap of 16 bases between the germline ends. The method was the immunoSEQ multiplex PCR assay. To provide template for TCR sequencing, every sample had RNA extracted and reverse transcribed into cDNA. SuperScript III was used for first-strand cDNA synthesis, primed with a 2:1 mix of oligo-dT and random hexamers. A synthetic immune receptor repertoire was used to measure amplification bias, and any remaining bias was corrected computationally. Under the source paper's analysis protocol: Raw reads were preprocessed to remove errors, and CDR3 was defined by IMGT conventions from the conserved cysteine to phenylalanine. Clonality was computed by normalizing Shannon entropy by log2 of the number of productive unique TCRs and subtracting the result from 1. Scalp TCRbeta sequences were cross-referenced with sorted blood CD4 and CD8 repertoires so that the CD4 or CD8 identity of scalp clones could be inferred. Imported from immuneACCESS, the table was reduced by TCRdb to in-frame sequences with V and J called. These copies leave out some clones; in studies compared against another copy, an unresolved V gene accounts for under half, and the cause of the remainder is not known. The V and J calls and clone size come from that table; D and trimming were worked out from the DNA. The sample records around 170,000 clones, around 51% of which are singletons. The top ten hold 10% of the sample.

Reading the label with the study, this specimen's treatment or condition is: oral pan-JAK inhibitor, 5-10 mg twice daily. Lesional scalp punch biopsies and peripheral blood were obtained from alopecia areata patients. PBMCs were isolated by density centrifugation and stained for CD3, CD4 and CD8, and CD4+ and CD8+ T cells were sorted on a FACSAria. On this clone: Its antigen is currently not known. No much larger clone is present one base from it, and per-base qualities are unavailable.

Sequences were derived from CD8+ T cells sorted from blood, sampled around week 54, from a patient treated with tofacitinib. The receptor's source is a human donor with alopecia areata. The chain uses TRBV5-1 and TRBJ2-7; perhaps TRBD2 is the D gene, with 5 bases matching. The DNA reads as follows: TGCGCCAGCACCCCTTTCCAGGACTCCTCCTACGAGCAGTACTTC. It translates as CASTPFQDSSYEQYF.